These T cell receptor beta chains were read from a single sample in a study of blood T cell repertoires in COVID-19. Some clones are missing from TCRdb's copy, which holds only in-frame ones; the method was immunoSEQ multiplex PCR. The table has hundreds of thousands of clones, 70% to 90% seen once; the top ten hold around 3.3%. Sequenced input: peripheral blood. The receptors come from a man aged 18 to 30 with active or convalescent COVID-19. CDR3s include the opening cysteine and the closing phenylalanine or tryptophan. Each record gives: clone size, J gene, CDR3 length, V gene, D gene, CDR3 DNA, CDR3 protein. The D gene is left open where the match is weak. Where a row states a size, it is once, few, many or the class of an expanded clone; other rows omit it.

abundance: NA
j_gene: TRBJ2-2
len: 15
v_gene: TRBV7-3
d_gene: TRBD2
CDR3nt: TGTGCCAGCAGCCCGGGACTAGCGAGAACCGGGGAGCTGTTTTTT
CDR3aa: CASSPGLARTGELFF

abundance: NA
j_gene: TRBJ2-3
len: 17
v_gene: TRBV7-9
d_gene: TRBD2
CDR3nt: TGTGCCAGCAGCTTAGGAAGGGCTAGCGGGAGCACAGATACGCAGTATTTT
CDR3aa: CASSLGRASGSTDTQYF

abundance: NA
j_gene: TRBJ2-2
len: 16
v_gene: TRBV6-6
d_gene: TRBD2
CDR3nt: TGTGCCAGCACCCCCTACGGGGGGGAGGCCACCGGGGAGCTGTTTTTT
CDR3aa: CASTPYGGEATGELFF

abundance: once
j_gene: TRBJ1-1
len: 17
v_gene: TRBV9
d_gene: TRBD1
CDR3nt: TGTGCCAGCAGCGTCGGGACAGGGTCTTTGAAAAGGACTGAAGCTTTCTTT
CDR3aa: CASSVGTGSLKRTEAFF

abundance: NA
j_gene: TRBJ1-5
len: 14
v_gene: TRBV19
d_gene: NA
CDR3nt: TGTGCCAGTAGTATAGCCCGGAGCAATCAGCCCCAGCATTTT
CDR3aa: CASSIARSNQPQHF

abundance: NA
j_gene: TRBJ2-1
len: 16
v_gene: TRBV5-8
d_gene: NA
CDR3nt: TGTGCCAGCAGCTTGAATGTAGTGAGCTCCTACAATGAGCAGTTCTTC
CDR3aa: CASSLNVVSSYNEQFF

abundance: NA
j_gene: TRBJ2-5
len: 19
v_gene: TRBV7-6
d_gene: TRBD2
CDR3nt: TGTGCCAGCAGCTTAGCAAGTACTAGCGGGGGTGGCCTCGGGCAGACCCAGTACTTC
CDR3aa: CASSLASTSGGGLGQTQYF

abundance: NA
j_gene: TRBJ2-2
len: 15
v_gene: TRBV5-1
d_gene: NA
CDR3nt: TGCGCCAGCAGCTTGGGCCCACTAGAGACCGGGGAGCTGTTTTTT
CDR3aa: CASSLGPLETGELFF

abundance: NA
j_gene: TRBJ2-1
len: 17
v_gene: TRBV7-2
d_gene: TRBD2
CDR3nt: TGTGCCAGCAGCGGCCGGGTAGCGGGGAGCTCCTACAATGAGCAGTTCTTC
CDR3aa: CASSGRVAGSSYNEQFF

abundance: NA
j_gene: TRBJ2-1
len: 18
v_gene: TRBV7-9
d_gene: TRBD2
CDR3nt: TGTGCCAGCAGCTTAACTACTTCTCTAGCGGGAGGATACAATGAGCAGTTCTTC
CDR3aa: CASSLTTSLAGGYNEQFF

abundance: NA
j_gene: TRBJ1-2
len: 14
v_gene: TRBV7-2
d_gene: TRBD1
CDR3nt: TGTGCCAGCAGCGCCCCGACAGGGGGCTATGGCTACACCTTC
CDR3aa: CASSAPTGGYGYTF

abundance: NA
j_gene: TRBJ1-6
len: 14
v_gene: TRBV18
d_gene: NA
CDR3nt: TGTGCCAGCTCACCACAGGGGTTGAATTCACCCCTCCACTTT
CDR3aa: CASSPQGLNSPLHF

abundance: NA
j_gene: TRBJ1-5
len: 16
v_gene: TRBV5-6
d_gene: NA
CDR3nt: TGTGCCAGCAGCCACGGGACTGCTCTAAGCAATCAGCCCCAGCATTTT
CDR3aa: CASSHGTALSNQPQHF

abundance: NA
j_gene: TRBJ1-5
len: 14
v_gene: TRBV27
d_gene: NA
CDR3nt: TGTGCCAGCAGTTCCAGGGCTCTCAATCAGCCCCAGCATTTT
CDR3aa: CASSSRALNQPQHF

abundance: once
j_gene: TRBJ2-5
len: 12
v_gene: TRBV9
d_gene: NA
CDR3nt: TGTGCCAGCAGCGTAGACTCAGAGACCCAGTACTTC
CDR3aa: CASSVDSETQYF

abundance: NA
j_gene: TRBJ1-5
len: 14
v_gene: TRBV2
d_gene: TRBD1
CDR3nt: TGTGCCAGCAGTGAGCAGGGGGGTTATCAGCCCCAGCATTTT
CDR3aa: CASSEQGGYQPQHF

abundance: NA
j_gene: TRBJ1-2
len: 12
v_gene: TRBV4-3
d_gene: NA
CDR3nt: TGCGCCAGCAGCCCGGGAGGGAATGGCTACACCTTC
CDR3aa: CASSPGGNGYTF

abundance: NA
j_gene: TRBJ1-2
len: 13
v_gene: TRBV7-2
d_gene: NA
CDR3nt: TGTGCCAGCAGCCTTTTGCAAGGAGATGCCTACACCTTC
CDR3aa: CASSLLQGDAYTF

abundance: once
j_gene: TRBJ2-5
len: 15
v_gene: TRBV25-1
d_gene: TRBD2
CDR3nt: TGTGCCAGCAGTGTTAGCGGGGGGGCCGGAGAGACCCAGTACTTC
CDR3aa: CASSVSGGAGETQYF

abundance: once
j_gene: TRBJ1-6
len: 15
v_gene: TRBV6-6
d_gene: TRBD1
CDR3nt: TGTGCCAGCAGCCAACAGGGACAGGGCTATTCACCCCTCCACTTT
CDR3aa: CASSQQGQGYSPLHF

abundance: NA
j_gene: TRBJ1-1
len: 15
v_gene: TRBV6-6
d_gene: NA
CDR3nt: TGTGCCAGCAGTTACGGGGCCTGGGAAAGGACTGAAGCTTTCTTT
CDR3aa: CASSYGAWERTEAFF

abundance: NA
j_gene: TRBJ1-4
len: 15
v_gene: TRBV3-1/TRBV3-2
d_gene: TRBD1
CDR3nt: TGTGCCAGCAGACCCACCGGGACAGGGATTGAAAAACTGTTTTTT
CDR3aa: CASRPTGTGIEKLFF

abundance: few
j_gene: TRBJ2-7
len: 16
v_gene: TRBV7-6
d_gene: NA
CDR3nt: TGTGCCAGCAGCTTAGCTCTACGGACAGGGAGGGACGAGCAGTACTTC
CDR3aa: CASSLALRTGRDEQYF

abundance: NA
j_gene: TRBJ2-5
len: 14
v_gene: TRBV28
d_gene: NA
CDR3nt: TGTGCCAGCAGTTTATTTTGGAGACAAGAGACCCAGTACTTC
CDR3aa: CASSLFWRQETQYF

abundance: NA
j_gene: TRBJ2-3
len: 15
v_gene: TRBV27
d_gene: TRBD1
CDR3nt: TGTGCCAGCAGTTCCACGGGGACAGCCACAGATACGCAGTATTTT
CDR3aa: CASSSTGTATDTQYF

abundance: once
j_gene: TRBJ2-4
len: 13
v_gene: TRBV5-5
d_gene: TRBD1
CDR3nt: TGTGCCAGCAGCCCGACAGGGATGGACATTCAGTACTTC
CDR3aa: CASSPTGMDIQYF

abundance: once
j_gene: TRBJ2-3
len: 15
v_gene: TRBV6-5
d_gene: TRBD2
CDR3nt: TGTGCCAGCAGGAGTGGGACTAGCGGCACAGATACGCAGTATTTT
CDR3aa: CASRSGTSGTDTQYF

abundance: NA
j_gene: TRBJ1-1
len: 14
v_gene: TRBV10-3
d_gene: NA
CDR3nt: TGTGCCATCAGTGTACAGGTACCGAACACTGAAGCTTTCTTT
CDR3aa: CAISVQVPNTEAFF

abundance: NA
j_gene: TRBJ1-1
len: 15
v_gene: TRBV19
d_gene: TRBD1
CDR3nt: TGTGCCAGTAGCCACAGGGGACAGGGGAACACTGAAGCTTTCTTT
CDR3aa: CASSHRGQGNTEAFF

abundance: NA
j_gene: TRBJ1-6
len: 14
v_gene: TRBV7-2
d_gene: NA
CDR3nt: TGTGCCAGCAGTCGCGACACGGCCCCGCCACCCCTCCACTTT
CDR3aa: CASSRDTAPPPLHF

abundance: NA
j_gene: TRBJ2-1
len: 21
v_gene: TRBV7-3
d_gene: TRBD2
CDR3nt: TGTGCCAGCAGCTTAAAAGCCCCCAAACTAGCGGGAGTTTCTCCACACAATGAGCAGTTCTTC
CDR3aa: CASSLKAPKLAGVSPHNEQFF

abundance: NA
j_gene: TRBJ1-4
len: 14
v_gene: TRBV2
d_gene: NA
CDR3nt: TGTGCCAGCAGTGCGCAGACTCCCGTTGAAAAACTGTTTTTT
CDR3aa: CASSAQTPVEKLFF

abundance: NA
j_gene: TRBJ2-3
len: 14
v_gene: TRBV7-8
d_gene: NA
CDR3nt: TGTGCCAGCAGCTTAGGCGGGGAGGCAGATACGCAGTATTTT
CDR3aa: CASSLGGEADTQYF

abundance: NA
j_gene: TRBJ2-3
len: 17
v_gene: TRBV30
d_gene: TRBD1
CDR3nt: TGTGCCTGGAGTGCCGGGACAGGGTCTTTAATGGCAGATACGCAGTATTTT
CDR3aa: CAWSAGTGSLMADTQYF

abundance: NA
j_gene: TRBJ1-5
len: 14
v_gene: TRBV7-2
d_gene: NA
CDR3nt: TGTGCCAGCAGCTTACCAAGACGCGGCCAGCCCCAGCATTTT
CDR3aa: CASSLPRRGQPQHF

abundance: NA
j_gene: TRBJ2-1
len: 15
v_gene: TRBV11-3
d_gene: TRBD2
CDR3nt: TGTGCCAGCAGCCCCAGCGGGGGGAGCTACAATGAGCAGTTCTTC
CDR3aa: CASSPSGGSYNEQFF

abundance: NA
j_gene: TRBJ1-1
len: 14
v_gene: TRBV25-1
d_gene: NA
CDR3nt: TGTGCCAGCAGAGTGCCAGGGGAGTATGCTGAAACTTTCTTT
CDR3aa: CASRVPGEYAETFF

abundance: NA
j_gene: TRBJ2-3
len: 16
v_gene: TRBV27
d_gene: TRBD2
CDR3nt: TGTGCCAGCAGTACAGGGACTAGCGGGGGCACAGATACGCAGTATTTT
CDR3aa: CASSTGTSGGTDTQYF

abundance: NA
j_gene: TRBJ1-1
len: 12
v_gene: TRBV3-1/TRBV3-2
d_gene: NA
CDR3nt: TGTGCCAGCAGCCAGAACAACATTGAAGCTTTCTTT
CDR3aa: CASSQNNIEAFF

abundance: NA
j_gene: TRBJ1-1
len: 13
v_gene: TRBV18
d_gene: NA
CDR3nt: TGTGCCAGCTCCGTAGCACTGAACACTGAAGCTTTCTTT
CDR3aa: CASSVALNTEAFF

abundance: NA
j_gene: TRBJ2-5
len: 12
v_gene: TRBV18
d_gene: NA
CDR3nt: TGTGCCAGCTCACCTACAGAAGAGACCCAGTACTTC
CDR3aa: CASSPTEETQYF

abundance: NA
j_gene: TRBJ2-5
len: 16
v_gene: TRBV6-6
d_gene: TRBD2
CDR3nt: TGTGCCAGCAGTTACTCGGCGGGGGGCGCGGTAGAGACCCAGTACTTC
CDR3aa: CASSYSAGGAVETQYF

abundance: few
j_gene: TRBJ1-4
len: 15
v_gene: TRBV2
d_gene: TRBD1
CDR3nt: TGTGCCAGCAGGGAAGACAGGGATTCGGGTGAAAAACTGTTTTTT
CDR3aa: CASREDRDSGEKLFF

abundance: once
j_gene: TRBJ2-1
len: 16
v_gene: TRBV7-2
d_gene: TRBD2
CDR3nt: TGTGCCAGCAGCTTACGATTAGCGGGGGTTGGCAATGAGCAGTTCTTC
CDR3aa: CASSLRLAGVGNEQFF

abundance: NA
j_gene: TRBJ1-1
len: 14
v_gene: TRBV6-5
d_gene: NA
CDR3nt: TGTGCCAGCAGCCGGGACTCAGGGAACACTGAAGCTTTCTTT
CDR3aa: CASSRDSGNTEAFF

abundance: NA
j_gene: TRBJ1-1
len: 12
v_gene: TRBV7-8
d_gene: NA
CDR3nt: TGTGCCAGCAGCCTTCCGGGACAAGAAGCTTTCTTT
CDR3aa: CASSLPGQEAFF

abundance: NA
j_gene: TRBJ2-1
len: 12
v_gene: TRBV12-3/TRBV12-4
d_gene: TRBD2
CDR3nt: TGTGCCAGCAGACAACTAGCGGGAGAGCAGTTCTTC
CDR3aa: CASRQLAGEQFF

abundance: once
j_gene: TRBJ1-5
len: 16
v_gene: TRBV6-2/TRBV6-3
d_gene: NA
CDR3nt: TGTGCCAGCAGTTACCCGACAGGTTTTAGCAATCAGCCCCAGCATTTT
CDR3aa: CASSYPTGFSNQPQHF

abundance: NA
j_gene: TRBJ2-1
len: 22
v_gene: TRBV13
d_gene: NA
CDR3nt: TGTGCCAGCAGCGCCGTTGGGGGGATTGGCAGGGATTACCTTAGCTCCTACAATGAGCAGTTCTTC
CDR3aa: CASSAVGGIGRDYLSSYNEQFF

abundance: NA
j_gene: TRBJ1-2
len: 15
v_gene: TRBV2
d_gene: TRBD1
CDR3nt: TGTGCCAGCACTATAAGGGACAGCGGAGACTATGGCTACACCTTC
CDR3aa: CASTIRDSGDYGYTF

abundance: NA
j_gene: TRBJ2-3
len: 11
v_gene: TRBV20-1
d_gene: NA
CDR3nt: TGCAGTGTTCTCATTGCGGGTACGCAGTATTTT
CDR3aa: CSVLIAGTQYF

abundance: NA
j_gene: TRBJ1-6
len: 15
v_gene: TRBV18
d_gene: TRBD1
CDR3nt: TGTGCCAGCTCACAAGGACAGGGTAATAATTCACCCCTCCACTTT
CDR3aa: CASSQGQGNNSPLHF

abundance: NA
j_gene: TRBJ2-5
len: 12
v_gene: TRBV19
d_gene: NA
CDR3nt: TGTGCCAGTAGTAACGGGTTAGAGACCCAGTACTTC
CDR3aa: CASSNGLETQYF